Each of the 3 T cell receptor beta chains below was sequenced from the same sample in a study of blood T cell repertoires in COVID-19. Repertoires were generated with immunoSEQ multiplex PCR, while TCRdb's copy carries only in-frame clones and drops some. In the table there are some 220,000 clones, 82% of which are singletons. Specimen: peripheral blood. These receptors were obtained from a woman aged 70-85 years with COVID-19, enrolled during active disease.

V is TRBV13 and J is TRBJ2-2; no clear D. V was clipped by 7 bases and J by 4 bases, with 16 bases between them. The CDR3 spans 15 residues. Germline V gene lookup returns CDR1 PRHDT and CDR2 FYEKMQ (reference sequence). In DNA form, the CDR3 reads TGTGCCAGCACCCGAGTCCGAACGAGCACCGGGGAGCTGTTTTTT. This sequence encodes CASTRVRTSTGELFF.

The V and J genes are TRBV7-9 and TRBJ2-5; 11 bases fit TRBD2. The CDR3 covers 16 residues. Germline CDR1 and CDR2: SEHNR and FQNEAQ (reference sequence). The J segment lost 4 bases and the V segment lost 3 bases, leaving 7 bases of the junction unmatched. The CDR3 DNA is TGTGCCAGCAGCTTCGGGACTAGCGGAGGGGGAGAGACCCAGTACTTC. Translating it yields CASSFGTSGGGETQYF.

CDR3 sequence: CASSQDRATIYF. As DNA, the CDR3 is TGTGCCAGCAGCCAAGACAGGGCGACCATATATTTT. This chain uses TRBV14 with TRBJ1-3; a weak D match, TRBD1 (5 bases). V lost 0 bases and J 10 bases, leaving 7 bases between the germline ends. CDR3 length equals 12 residues. Germline V gene sequence: CDR1 SGHDN, CDR2 FVKESK.